The entry below gives a single TCR beta chain sequence along with its context. Its antigen is undetermined. Profiling relied on immunoSEQ multiplex PCR, and the TCRdb table lists in-frame clones only, not all of them. In the table there are some 110,000 clones, 90% of which are singletons. This sample is part of a study of T cell responses to AZD1222 COVID-19 vaccine. Study findings and constraints: At baseline, just five to seven AZD1222 recipients tested seropositive.

Trimming left V 4 bases short and J 3 bases short, with 12 bases between. The CDR3 length is 15 residues. Per germline, CDR1 SNHLY and CDR2 FYNNEI. The clonotype originates from an adult who received the AZD1222 COVID-19 vaccine. The sample in question was peripheral blood, obtained 28 days after the second AZD1222 dose. The chain recombines TRBV2 with TRBJ1-4; no clear D. CDR3 DNA sequence: TGTGCCAGCAGTGCCCAACCAAGCTCTAATGAAAAACTGTTTTTT. It yields the protein CASSAQPSSNEKLFF.